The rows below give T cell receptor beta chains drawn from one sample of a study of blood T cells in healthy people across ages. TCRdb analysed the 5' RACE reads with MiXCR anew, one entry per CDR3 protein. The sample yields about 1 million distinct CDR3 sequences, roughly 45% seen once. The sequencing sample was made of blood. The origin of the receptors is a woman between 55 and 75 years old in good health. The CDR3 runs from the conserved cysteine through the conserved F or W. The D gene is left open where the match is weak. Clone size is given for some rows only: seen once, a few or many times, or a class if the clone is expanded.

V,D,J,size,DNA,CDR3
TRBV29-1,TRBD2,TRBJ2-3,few,TGCAGCGTTGTGGCGGGAGAAACAGATACGCAGTATTTT,CSVVAGETDTQYF
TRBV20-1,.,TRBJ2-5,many,TGCAGTGCTAGAGATGGAGGGCGAGTCCAAGAGACCCAGTACTTC,CSARDGGRVQETQYF
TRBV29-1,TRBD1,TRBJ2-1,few,TGCAGCGGAGGACAGGGAGGCTACGGTGCTGAGCAGTTCTTC,CSGGQGGYGAEQFF
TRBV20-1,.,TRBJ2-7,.,TGCAGTGCTTGGCAGCAACTCTACGAGCAGTACTTC,CSAWQQLYEQYF
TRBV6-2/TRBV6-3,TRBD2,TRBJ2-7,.,TGTGCCATCAGAGCTAGCGGGAGGTACGAGCAGTACTTC,CAIRASGRYEQYF
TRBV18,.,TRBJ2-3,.,TGTGCCAGCTCACCACCCAGCAGGGCAGATACGCAGTATTTT,CASSPPSRADTQYF
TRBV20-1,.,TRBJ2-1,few,TGCAGTGCTAGAGATACGCGGAATTCCTACAATGAGCAGTTCTTC,CSARDTRNSYNEQFF
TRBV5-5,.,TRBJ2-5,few,TGTGCCAGCAGCCCTCGGGCGACAGGTCAAGAGACCCAGTACTTC,CASSPRATGQETQYF
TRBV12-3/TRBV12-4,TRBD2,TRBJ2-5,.,TGTGCCAGCAGTTTGTCTAGCGGGAGTGGGGAGACCCAGTACTTC,CASSLSSGSGETQYF
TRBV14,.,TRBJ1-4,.,TGTGCCAGCAGCCACCGTGGGGGGGTGCGAAATGAAAAACTGTTTTTT,CASSHRGGVRNEKLFF
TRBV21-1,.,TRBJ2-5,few,TGTGCCAGCAGAGGGGATCGGGAGACCCAGTACTTC,CASRGDRETQYF
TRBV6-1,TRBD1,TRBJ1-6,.,TGTGCCAGCAGGGACAGGGGGGCTGAGGATTCACCCCTCCACTTT,CASRDRGAEDSPLHF
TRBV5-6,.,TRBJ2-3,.,TGTGCCGGCAGCTTTGTAGGGGGAGATACGCAGTATTTT,CAGSFVGGDTQYF
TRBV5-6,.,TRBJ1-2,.,TGTGCCAGCAGCTTGGTTATGCCCTCCTATGGCTACACCTTC,CASSLVMPSYGYTF
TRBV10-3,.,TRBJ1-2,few,TGTGCCATCAGTGCGGATTCGAACGACTATGGCTACACCTTC,CAISADSNDYGYTF
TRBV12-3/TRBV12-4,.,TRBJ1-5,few,TGTGCCAGCCATCGGGGAGGGGGTCATCAGCCCCAGCATTTT,CASHRGGGHQPQHF
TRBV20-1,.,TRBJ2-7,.,TGCAGTGCTAGAGTGGGGCGTTCCTACGAGCAGTACTTC,CSARVGRSYEQYF
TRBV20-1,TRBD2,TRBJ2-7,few,TGCAGTGCTACCAGACTAGCGGGAGTAGACGAGCAGTACTTC,CSATRLAGVDEQYF
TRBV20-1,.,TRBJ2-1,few,TGCAGTGCTAGAGATTTGGGGTTGGGCCAGCGGGTCGAGTTCTTC,CSARDLGLGQRVEFF
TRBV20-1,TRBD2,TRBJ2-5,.,TGCAGTGCTAGAGCCGGGACTAGCGGCCAAGAGACCCAGTACTTC,CSARAGTSGQETQYF
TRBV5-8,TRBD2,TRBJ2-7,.,TGTGCCAGCAACTGGGGACTAGCGGGAAGAACCGAGCAGTACTTC,CASNWGLAGRTEQYF
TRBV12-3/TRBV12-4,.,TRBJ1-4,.,TGTGCCAGCAGCCGGACTCCTGCCGATGAAAAACTGTTTTTT,CASSRTPADEKLFF
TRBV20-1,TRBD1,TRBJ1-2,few,TGCAGTGCTCGGACAGGGGACGGTTACTATGGCTACACCTTC,CSARTGDGYYGYTF
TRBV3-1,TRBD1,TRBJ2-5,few,TGTGCCAGCAGCCAAGGGACAGGGGACGGGCGAGAGACCCAGTACTTC,CASSQGTGDGRETQYF
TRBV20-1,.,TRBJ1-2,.,TGCAGTGCTACTGACAGAGACCCAATTCCGAACGCCAGGAACGGCTACACCTTC,CSATDRDPIPNARNGYTF
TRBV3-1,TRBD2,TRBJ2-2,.,TGTGCCAGCAGCCCGACTAGCGGGAGCTTCACCGGGGAGCTGTTTTTT,CASSPTSGSFTGELFF
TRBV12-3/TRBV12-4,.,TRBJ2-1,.,TGTGCCAGCAGCCATCCCGGGACCGTCGGAGCCAGTGAGCAGTTCTTC,CASSHPGTVGASEQFF
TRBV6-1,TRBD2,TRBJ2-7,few,TGTGCCAGCAGTCTAAGCGGGAACCCCTACGAGCAGTACTTC,CASSLSGNPYEQYF
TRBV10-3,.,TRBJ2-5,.,TGTGCCATCGGGAGGGGGGGAGCAGGAGAGACCCAGTACTTC,CAIGRGGAGETQYF
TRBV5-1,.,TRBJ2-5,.,TGTGCCAGCAGCTTGGTGGCGGGAATAACCCAGTACTTC,CASSLVAGITQYF
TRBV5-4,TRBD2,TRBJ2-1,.,TGTGCCACCGGGACTAGCGGGGGACTTTACAATGAGCAGTTCTTC,CATGTSGGLYNEQFF
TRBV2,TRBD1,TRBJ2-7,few,TGTGCCACCCGCCCGGGACAGCGATCCTACGAGCAGTACTTC,CATRPGQRSYEQYF
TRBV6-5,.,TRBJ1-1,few,TGTGCCAGCAGTTACAGGGGGGGGTGGAACACTGAAGCTTTCTTT,CASSYRGGWNTEAFF